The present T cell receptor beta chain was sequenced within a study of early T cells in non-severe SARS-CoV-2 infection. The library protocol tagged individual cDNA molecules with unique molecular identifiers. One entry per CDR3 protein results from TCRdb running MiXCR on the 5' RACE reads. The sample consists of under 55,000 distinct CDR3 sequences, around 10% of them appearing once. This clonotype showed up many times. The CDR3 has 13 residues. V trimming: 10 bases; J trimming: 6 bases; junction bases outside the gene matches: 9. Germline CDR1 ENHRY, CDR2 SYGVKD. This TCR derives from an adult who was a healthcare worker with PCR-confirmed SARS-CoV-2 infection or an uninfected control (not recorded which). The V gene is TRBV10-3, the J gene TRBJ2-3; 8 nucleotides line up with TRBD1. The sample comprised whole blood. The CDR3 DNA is TGTGCCACCACGAGACAGGGGTCGGATACGCAGTATTTT. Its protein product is CATTRQGSDTQYF.